The rows below give T cell receptor beta chains drawn from one sample of a study of blood T cell repertoires in COVID-19. Using immunoSEQ multiplex PCR, the repertoire was profiled, and TCRdb retains in-frame clones only, with some absent. The data contain over 200,000 clones, around 84% of them seen just once; the ten biggest clones take up 15% to 19%. The sequencing input was PBMCs or T cells enriched from blood (not recorded which). These receptors originate from a man younger than 35 who had recovered from COVID-19. CDR3s include the opening cysteine and the closing phenylalanine or tryptophan. Each record gives: V gene, CDR3 protein.

v_call: TRBV11-2
cdr3_aa: CASSSIQGFTEAFF

v_call: TRBV30
cdr3_aa: CAWSPSSEAFF

v_call: TRBV6-2/TRBV6-3
cdr3_aa: CASSSLAGGRQETQYF

v_call: TRBV23-1
cdr3_aa: CASSRTGCPGELFF

v_call: TRBV7-8
cdr3_aa: CASSASTGSIAPEQFF

v_call: TRBV7-9
cdr3_aa: CASSLNPSSGNTIYF

v_call: TRBV3-1/TRBV3-2
cdr3_aa: CASSRPPSGQGAGYTF

v_call: TRBV19
cdr3_aa: CASSRERNQPQHF

v_call: TRBV27
cdr3_aa: CASSPLTGLGYETQYF

v_call: TRBV28
cdr3_aa: CASNRQETDTQYF

v_call: TRBV4-1
cdr3_aa: CASSHHGLAADTQYF

v_call: TRBV10-1
cdr3_aa: CASSESLSVSYNEQFF

v_call: TRBV5-1
cdr3_aa: CASSLTTSSYEQYF

v_call: TRBV11-3
cdr3_aa: CASSLGPGEGSPLHF

v_call: TRBV10-3
cdr3_aa: CAISEGTYEQYF

v_call: TRBV12-3/TRBV12-4
cdr3_aa: CASSSQGFGGYTF

v_call: TRBV4-1
cdr3_aa: CASSQVSDYGYTF

v_call: TRBV11-2
cdr3_aa: CASSLGAETNYGYTF

v_call: TRBV2
cdr3_aa: CASSGPRTVDYGYTF

v_call: TRBV12-5
cdr3_aa: CASGSLNRTGPLNTEAFF

v_call: TRBV5-6
cdr3_aa: CASSVTGGLSNQPQHF

v_call: TRBV19
cdr3_aa: CASSTRLGTDTQYF

v_call: TRBV15
cdr3_aa: CATSGDTGGSETQYF

v_call: TRBV24-1
cdr3_aa: CATSDPRKIDSPEQYF

v_call: TRBV3-1/TRBV3-2
cdr3_aa: CASSQEPRDRRGNTIYF

v_call: TRBV19
cdr3_aa: CASSIGTGGPEAFF

v_call: TRBV5-6
cdr3_aa: CASSLTGTGVVNTEAFF

v_call: TRBV5-1
cdr3_aa: CASSSGWGGMPDTQYF

v_call: TRBV19
cdr3_aa: CASTGSSSPLHF

v_call: TRBV7-2
cdr3_aa: CASSLDGGGPPYEQYF

v_call: TRBV7-9
cdr3_aa: CASSLAGLAGPPYNEQFF

v_call: TRBV7-9
cdr3_aa: CASSLLGGDSYNEQFF

v_call: TRBV12-3/TRBV12-4
cdr3_aa: CASRGTGVDTQYF

v_call: TRBV7-2
cdr3_aa: CASSLAIAFVNNYGYTF

v_call: TRBV5-4
cdr3_aa: CASSLGVTSGYTF

v_call: TRBV9
cdr3_aa: CASSGRTGANYGYTF

v_call: TRBV12-3/TRBV12-4
cdr3_aa: CASSFLGAGEQYF

v_call: TRBV6-5
cdr3_aa: CASSYGLAGTDTQYF

v_call: TRBV28
cdr3_aa: CASSPGYGYTF

v_call: TRBV11-2
cdr3_aa: CASSLGLAQNEQFF

v_call: TRBV12-3/TRBV12-4
cdr3_aa: CASSLGTSDIQYF

v_call: TRBV19
cdr3_aa: CASSITGLDTEAFF

v_call: TRBV18
cdr3_aa: CASSWGQGGTDTQYF

v_call: TRBV7-6
cdr3_aa: CASSLGGGTSGYNEQFF

v_call: TRBV30
cdr3_aa: CAWSTQGWHMNTEAFF

v_call: TRBV21-1
cdr3_aa: CASSKKWTESMNTEAFF

v_call: TRBV27
cdr3_aa: CASSSSLAGTYNEQFF

v_call: TRBV19
cdr3_aa: CASSTSSTGIDTQYF

v_call: TRBV7-6
cdr3_aa: CASSLGPTGRKGNTIYF

v_call: TRBV6-5
cdr3_aa: CASRPRAYMNTEAFF

v_call: TRBV12-3/TRBV12-4
cdr3_aa: CASSSWGDTEAFF

v_call: TRBV11-3
cdr3_aa: CASRPGGPGTDTQYF

v_call: TRBV11-3
cdr3_aa: CASSLGSGRTSYEQYF

v_call: TRBV15
cdr3_aa: CATSTPEVAAFF

v_call: TRBV6-5
cdr3_aa: CASSPYSVTNYGYTF

v_call: TRBV5-1
cdr3_aa: CASSSGTGGNTIYF

v_call: TRBV19
cdr3_aa: CASSTGTGSGNTIYF